The T cell receptor beta chain under discussion was sequenced for a study of blood T cell repertoires in COVID-19. Across about two dozen US areas, participants ranged in age from about 18 to 100 years. Cohorts were assigned according to the clinical history that participants reported. Original handling: How many nucleated cells were present was estimated from reference gene primer amplification. TCRdb's copy holds only in-frame clones and misses some; the assay was immunoSEQ multiplex PCR. V and J calls and clone size are as listed in that table; D and trimming were resolved from the DNA. The data contain about 480,000 clones, around 85% of them seen just once; the ten biggest clones take up roughly 8%. This receptor was obtained from a woman aged 55-69 years who had recovered from COVID-19. Sequencing used PBMCs or T cells enriched from blood (not recorded which).

CDR3 coding DNA: TGCGCCAGCAGCTTAAATGACAGGGGGACCTACGAGCAGTACTTC. It translates to CASSLNDRGTYEQYF. The chain has TRBV4-1 and TRBJ2-7; the match to TRBD1 covers 9 bases. CDR3 length: 15 amino acids. V lost 5 bases and J lost 2; bases outside the gene matches: 7. Germline V gene lookup returns CDR1 MGHRA and CDR2 YSYEKL.